Listed below are T cell receptor beta chains from one sample, sequenced in a study of T cell responses to AZD1222 COVID-19 vaccine. Sequencing used immunoSEQ multiplex PCR; TCRdb keeps in-frame clones, though not all of them. This table holds almost 65,000 clones, roughly 84% found once. Sequencing was performed on peripheral blood, taken on day 0 of AZD1222 vaccination. These receptors came from an adult in good health. Each CDR3 is given with its conserved first and last residue. A D gene is named only where the DNA matches it firmly. Expanded clones are given a class, and other clones once, few, many or no size at all.

d_call j_call clone_size v_call cdr3_nt cdr3_aa
NA TRBJ1-4 NA TRBV7-9 TGTGCCAGCAGCAACCGGGACACTTATGAAAAACTGTTTTTT CASSNRDTYEKLFF
TRBD1 TRBJ1-5 NA TRBV2 TGTGCCAGCAGTGCCAGACAGGGGGTCAGCAATCAGCCCCAGCATTTT CASSARQGVSNQPQHF
NA TRBJ1-2 medium-sized TRBV4-2 TGTGCCAGCAGCCAAGATCTTGAGACTCGTTCCTATGGCTACACCTTC CASSQDLETRSYGYTF
NA TRBJ1-5 NA TRBV5-5 TGTGCCAGCAGCTTGTCGGGAGTTAATCAGCCCCAGCATTTT CASSLSGVNQPQHF
TRBD2 TRBJ2-3 NA TRBV4-2 TGTGCCAGCAGTCCTAGCGGGGGACAACTTGGAGATACGCAGTATTTT CASSPSGGQLGDTQYF
NA TRBJ1-6 NA TRBV19 TGTGCCAGTAGTTCCGACGGGGGACCATATAATTCACCCCTCCACTTT CASSSDGGPYNSPLHF
NA TRBJ2-2 NA TRBV7-2 TGTGCCAGCAGCTTATATGGGGGTTTAAACACCGGGGAGCTGTTTTTT CASSLYGGLNTGELFF
TRBD1 TRBJ2-3 NA TRBV10-1 TGCGCCAGCAGTGTGGGAACAGGGGGGAATACGCAGTATTTT CASSVGTGGNTQYF
NA TRBJ2-6 NA TRBV11-2 TGTGCCAGCAGCCCCCTCGGGACGAGGGGGGCCAACGTCCTGACTTTC CASSPLGTRGANVLTF
NA TRBJ1-4 NA TRBV7-9 TGTGCCAGCAGCGGGGACCCTAATGAAAAACTGTTTTTT CASSGDPNEKLFF
NA TRBJ2-3 once TRBV5-1 TGCGCCAGCAGCTTGGCCTTTGGGGCAGGGCGTACTACAGATACGCAGTATTTT CASSLAFGAGRTTDTQYF
NA TRBJ2-1 NA TRBV6-1 TGTGCCAGCAGTGCCCGGCGGGAAGGCCCCTACAATGAGCAGTTCTTC CASSARREGPYNEQFF
NA TRBJ2-5 few TRBV28 TGTGCCAGCAGCCCTTTTCAGGGGTTTGAGACCCAGTACTTC CASSPFQGFETQYF
TRBD1 TRBJ1-5 once TRBV6-5 TGTGCCAGCAGTTTGGACAGGGGCGCTTTGCCCCAGCATTTT CASSLDRGALPQHF
NA TRBJ1-5 NA TRBV27 TGTGCCAGCAGTTTGGAAGAAGATCAGCCCCAGCATTTT CASSLEEDQPQHF
TRBD1 TRBJ1-5 NA TRBV6-7 TGTGCCAGCAGTTACACCGGGACAGGGGGCGCGGACAATCAGCCCCAGCATTTT CASSYTGTGGADNQPQHF
TRBD2 TRBJ2-2 NA TRBV11-2 TGTGCCAGCAGCCGAATCTCGGGGGGGCCCCCCGGGGAGCTGTTTTTT CASSRISGGPPGELFF
TRBD1 TRBJ1-5 NA TRBV28 TGTGCCAGCAGACCCGACAGGGTCAATCAGCCCCAGCATTTT CASRPDRVNQPQHF
NA TRBJ1-2 NA TRBV28 TGTGCCAGCAGACCCCAGGGTTATGGCTACACCTTC CASRPQGYGYTF
NA TRBJ1-1 NA TRBV7-8 TGTGCCAGCAGCTGGAGACACGGAAAGAACACTGAAGCTTTCTTT CASSWRHGKNTEAFF
TRBD1 TRBJ1-3 NA TRBV7-9 TGTGCCTGCTCGACAGGGAACTCTGGAAACACCATATATTTT CACSTGNSGNTIYF
NA TRBJ2-3 once TRBV11-3 TGTGCCAGCAGCTTGTTGGGAGGAGATACGCAGTATTTT CASSLLGGDTQYF
NA TRBJ2-7 NA TRBV3-1/TRBV3-2 TGTGCCAGCAGCCAAAGGCCCGGTGGGTACGAGCAGTACTTC CASSQRPGGYEQYF